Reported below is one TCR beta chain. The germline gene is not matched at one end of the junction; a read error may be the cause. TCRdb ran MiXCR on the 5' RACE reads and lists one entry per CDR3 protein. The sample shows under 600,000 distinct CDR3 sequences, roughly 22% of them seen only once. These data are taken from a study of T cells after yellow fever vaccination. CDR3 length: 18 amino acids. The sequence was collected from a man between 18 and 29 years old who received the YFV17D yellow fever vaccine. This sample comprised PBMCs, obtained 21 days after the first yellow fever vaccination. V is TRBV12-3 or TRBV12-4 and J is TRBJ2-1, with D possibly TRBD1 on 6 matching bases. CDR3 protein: CAISLGGLRGIGYNEQFF. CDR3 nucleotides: TGTGCCATCAGTTTGGGTGGATTGAGGGGGATTGGTTACAATGAGCAGTTCTTC.